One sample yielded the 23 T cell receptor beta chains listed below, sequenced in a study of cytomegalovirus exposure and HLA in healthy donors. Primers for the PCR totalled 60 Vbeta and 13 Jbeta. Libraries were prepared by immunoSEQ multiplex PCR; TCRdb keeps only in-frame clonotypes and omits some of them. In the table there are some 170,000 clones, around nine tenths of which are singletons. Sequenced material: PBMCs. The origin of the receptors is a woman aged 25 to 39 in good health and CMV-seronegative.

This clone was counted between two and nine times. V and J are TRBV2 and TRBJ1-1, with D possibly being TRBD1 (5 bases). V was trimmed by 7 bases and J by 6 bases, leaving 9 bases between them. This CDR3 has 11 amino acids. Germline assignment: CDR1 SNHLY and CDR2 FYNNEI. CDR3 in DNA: TGTGCCAGCACCTCAGGGTCTGAAGCTTTCTTT. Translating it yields CASTSGSEAFF.

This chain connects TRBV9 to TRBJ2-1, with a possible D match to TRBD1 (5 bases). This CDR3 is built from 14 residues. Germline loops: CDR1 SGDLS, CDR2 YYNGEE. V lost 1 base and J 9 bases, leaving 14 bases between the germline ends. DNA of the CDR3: TGTGCCAGCAGCGTAAAGGGGCATTGGGGTGAGCAGTTCTTC. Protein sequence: CASSVKGHWGEQFF.

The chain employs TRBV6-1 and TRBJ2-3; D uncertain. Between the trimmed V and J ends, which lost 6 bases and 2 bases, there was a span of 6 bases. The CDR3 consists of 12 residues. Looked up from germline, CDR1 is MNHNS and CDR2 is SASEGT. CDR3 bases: TGTGCCAGCAGACTCACCACAGATACGCAGTATTTT. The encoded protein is CASRLTTDTQYF.

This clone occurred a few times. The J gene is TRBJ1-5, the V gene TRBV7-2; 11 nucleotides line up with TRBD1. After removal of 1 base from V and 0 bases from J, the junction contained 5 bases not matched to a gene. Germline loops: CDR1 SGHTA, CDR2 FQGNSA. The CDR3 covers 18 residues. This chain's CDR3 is CASSLGTGGRYSNQPQHF. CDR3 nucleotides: TGTGCCAGCAGCTTAGGGACAGGGGGCCGTTATAGCAATCAGCCCCAGCATTTT.

CDR3 region: CASSLGVSHNEQFF. The CDR3 region has the DNA TGTGCCAGCAGCTTAGGAGTTTCGCACAATGAGCAGTTCTTC. V is TRBV7-3 and J is TRBJ2-1; D is unclear. CDR1 is SGHTA and CDR2 is FQGTGA in the germline V gene. Trimming took off 2 bases at V and 5 bases at J, with 10 bases between the two ends. The CDR3 contains 14 residues.

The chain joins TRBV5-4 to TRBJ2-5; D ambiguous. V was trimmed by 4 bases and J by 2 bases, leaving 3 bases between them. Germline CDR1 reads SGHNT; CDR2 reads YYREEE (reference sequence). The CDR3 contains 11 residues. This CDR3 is CASSHQETQYF. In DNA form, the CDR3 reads TGTGCCAGCAGCCATCAAGAGACCCAGTACTTC.

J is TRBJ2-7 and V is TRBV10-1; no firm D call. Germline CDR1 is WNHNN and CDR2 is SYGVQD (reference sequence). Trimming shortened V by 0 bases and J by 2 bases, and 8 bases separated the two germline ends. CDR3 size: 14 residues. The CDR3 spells CASSESAVPYEQYF. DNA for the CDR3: TGCGCCAGCAGTGAGTCGGCGGTCCCCTACGAGCAGTACTTC.

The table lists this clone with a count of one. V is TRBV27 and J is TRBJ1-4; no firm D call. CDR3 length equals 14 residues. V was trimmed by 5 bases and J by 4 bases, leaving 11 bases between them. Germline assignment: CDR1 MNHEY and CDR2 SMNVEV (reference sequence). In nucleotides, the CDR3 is TGTGCCAGCAGTCCGCCCGGAGATAATGAAAAACTGTTTTTT. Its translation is CASSPPGDNEKLFF.

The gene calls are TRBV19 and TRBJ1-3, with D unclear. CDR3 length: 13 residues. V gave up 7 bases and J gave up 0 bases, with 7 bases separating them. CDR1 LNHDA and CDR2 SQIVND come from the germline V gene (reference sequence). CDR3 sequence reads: CASNRDSGNTIYF. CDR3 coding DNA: TGTGCCAGTAACCGCGACTCTGGAAACACCATATATTTT.

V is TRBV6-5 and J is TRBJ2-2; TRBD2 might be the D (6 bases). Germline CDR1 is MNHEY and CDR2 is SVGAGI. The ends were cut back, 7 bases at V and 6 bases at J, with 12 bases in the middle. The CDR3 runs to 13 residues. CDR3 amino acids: CASMRGEAGELFF. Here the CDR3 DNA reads TGTGCCAGCATGAGAGGGGAGGCCGGGGAGCTGTTTTTT.

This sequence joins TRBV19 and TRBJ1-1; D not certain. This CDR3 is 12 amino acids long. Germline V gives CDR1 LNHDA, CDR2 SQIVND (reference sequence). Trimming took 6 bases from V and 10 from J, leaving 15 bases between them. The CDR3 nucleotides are TGTGCCAGTAGGACCCCCACACGGGGAGCTTTCTTT. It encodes CASRTPTRGAFF. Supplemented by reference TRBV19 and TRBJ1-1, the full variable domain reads DGGITQSPKYLFRKEGQNVTLSCEQNLNHDAMYWYRQDPGQGLRLIYYSQIVNDFQKGDIAEGYSVSREKKESFPLTVTSAQKNPTAFYLCASRTPTRGAFFGQGTRLTVV.

The CDR3 is CSVEKGVGTQYF. CDR3 DNA sequence: TGCAGCGTTGAAAAGGGGGTTGGGACCCAGTACTTC. The chain joins TRBV29-1 to TRBJ2-5; possibly TRBD1 for D (6 bases). The length of the CDR3 is 12 residues. Germline V gene lookup returns CDR1 SQVTM and CDR2 ANQGSEA. V lost 2 bases and J 7 bases, leaving 11 bases between the germline ends.

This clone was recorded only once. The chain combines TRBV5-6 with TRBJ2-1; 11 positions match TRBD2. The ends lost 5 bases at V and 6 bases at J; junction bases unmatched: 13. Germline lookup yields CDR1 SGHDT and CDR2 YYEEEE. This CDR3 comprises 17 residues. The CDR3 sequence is CASSSGLAGLKGNEQFF. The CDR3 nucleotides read TGTGCCAGCAGTTCAGGACTAGCGGGCCTAAAAGGCAATGAGCAGTTCTTC.

The CDR3 DNA sequence: TGCGCCAGCAGCCAAGGTTCTCCGACTGAAGCTTTCTTT. It yields the protein CASSQGSPTEAFF. This sequence joins TRBV4-1 and TRBJ1-1; the D is unclear. Germline V gives CDR1 MGHRA, CDR2 YSYEKL. Deletions cut 1 base from V and 5 bases from J, with 8 bases between. This CDR3 has 13 amino acids.

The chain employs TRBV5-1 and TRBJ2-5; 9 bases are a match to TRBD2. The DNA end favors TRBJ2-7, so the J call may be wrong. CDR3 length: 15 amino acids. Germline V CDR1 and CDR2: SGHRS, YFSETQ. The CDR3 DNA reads TGCGCCAGCAGCCCGTTGACTAGCGGAACCTACGAGCAGTACTTC. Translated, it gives CASSPLTSGTYEQYF.

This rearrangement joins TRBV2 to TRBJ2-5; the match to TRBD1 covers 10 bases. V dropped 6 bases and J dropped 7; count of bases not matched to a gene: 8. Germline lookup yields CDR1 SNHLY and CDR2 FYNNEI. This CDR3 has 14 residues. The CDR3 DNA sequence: TGTGCCAGCAGGGAGGACAGGGGGTGGGGGACCCAGTACTTC. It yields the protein CASREDRGWGTQYF. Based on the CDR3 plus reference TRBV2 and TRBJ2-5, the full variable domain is EPEVTQTPSHQVTQMGQEVILRCVPISNHLYFYWYRQILGQKVEFLVSFYNNEISEKSEIFDDQFSVERPDGSNFTLKIRSTKLEDSAMYFCASREDRGWGTQYFGPGTRLLVL.

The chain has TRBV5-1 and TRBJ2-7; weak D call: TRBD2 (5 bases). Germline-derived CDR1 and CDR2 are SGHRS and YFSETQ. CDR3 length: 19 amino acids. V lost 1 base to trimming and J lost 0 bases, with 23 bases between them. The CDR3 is CASSLIGVASPLSSYEQYF. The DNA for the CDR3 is TGCGCCAGCAGCTTGATTGGGGTGGCTAGCCCGTTAAGCTCCTACGAGCAGTACTTC.

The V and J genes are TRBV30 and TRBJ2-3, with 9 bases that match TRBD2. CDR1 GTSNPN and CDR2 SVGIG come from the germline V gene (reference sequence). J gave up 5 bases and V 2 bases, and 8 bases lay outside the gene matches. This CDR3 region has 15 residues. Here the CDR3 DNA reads TGTGCCTGGAGTAAGGCGGGAGCGGGGGGAGATACGCAGTATTTT. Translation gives CAWSKAGAGGDTQYF.

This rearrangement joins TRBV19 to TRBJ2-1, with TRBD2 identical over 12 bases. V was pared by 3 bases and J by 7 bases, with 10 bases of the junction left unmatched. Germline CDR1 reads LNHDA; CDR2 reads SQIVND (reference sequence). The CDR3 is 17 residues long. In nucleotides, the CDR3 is TGTGCCAGTAGTATGGATGCGACTAGCGGGAGTATAAATGAGCAGTTCTTC. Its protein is CASSMDATSGSINEQFF.

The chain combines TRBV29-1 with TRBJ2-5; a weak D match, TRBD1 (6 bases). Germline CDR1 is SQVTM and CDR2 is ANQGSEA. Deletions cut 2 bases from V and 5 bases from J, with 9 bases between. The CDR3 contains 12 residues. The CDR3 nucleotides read TGCAGCGTTGAATCTGGACAGGAGACCCAGTACTTC. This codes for CSVESGQETQYF.

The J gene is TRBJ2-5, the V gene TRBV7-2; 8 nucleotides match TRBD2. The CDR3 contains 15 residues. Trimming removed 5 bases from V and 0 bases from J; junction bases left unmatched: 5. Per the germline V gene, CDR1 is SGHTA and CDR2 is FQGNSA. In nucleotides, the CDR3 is TGTGCCAGCAGCCTGGGACTAGGGTACCAAGAGACCCAGTACTTC. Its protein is CASSLGLGYQETQYF.

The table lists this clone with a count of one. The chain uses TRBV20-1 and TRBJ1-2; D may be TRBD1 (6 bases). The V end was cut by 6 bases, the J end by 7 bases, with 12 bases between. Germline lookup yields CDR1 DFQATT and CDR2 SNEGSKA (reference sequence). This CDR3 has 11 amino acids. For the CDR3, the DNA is TGCAGTGCCACAGGGATTAGTGGCTACACCTTC. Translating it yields CSATGISGYTF.

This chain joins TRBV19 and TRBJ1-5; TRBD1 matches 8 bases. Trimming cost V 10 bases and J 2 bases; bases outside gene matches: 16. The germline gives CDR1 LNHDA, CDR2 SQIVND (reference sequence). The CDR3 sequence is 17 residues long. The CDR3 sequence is CAISGTGSFAGNQPQHF. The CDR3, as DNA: TGTGCCATCTCCGGGACAGGATCATTCGCGGGCAATCAGCCCCAGCATTTT.